Listed here are 27 T cell receptor beta chains from one sample, sequenced in a study of control samples from healthy donors and cancer patients. Produced via immunoSEQ multiplex PCR; TCRdb's table is partial and in-frame only. This sample has under 100,000 clones, with roughly 90% found just once. The sequenced sample was blood. The receptors were gathered from a woman between 65 and 79 years old in good health.

The rearrangement uses TRBV9 and TRBJ1-3, with D hard to call. V was shortened by 1 base and J by 0 bases, with 5 bases between the two germline ends. The length of the CDR3 is 14 residues. The germline CDR1 and CDR2 sequences are SGDLS and YYNGEE. The CDR3 is CASSVRGSGNTIYF. The CDR3 DNA sequence: TGTGCCAGCAGCGTACGGGGCTCTGGAAACACCATATATTTT.

The J gene is TRBJ1-4, the V gene TRBV5-1; no firm D call. Trimming left V 0 bases short and J 6 bases short, with 12 bases between. Germline V gene sequence: CDR1 SGHRS, CDR2 YFSETQ. This CDR3 contains 15 residues. The CDR3 is CASSLGAGLDEKLFF. For the CDR3, the DNA is TGCGCCAGCAGCTTGGGTGCGGGGTTGGATGAAAAACTGTTTTTT.

The chain joins TRBV4-3 to TRBJ1-5, with D uncertain. The germline gives CDR1 LGHNA, CDR2 YSLEER. CDR3 length equals 15 residues. V was clipped by 0 bases and J by 7 bases, with 13 bases between them. The chain's CDR3 is CASSQEDGVGQPQHF. The CDR3 DNA is TGCGCCAGCAGCCAAGAAGACGGGGTTGGACAGCCCCAGCATTTT.

The V call is TRBV15, the J call TRBJ1-6; D not certain. V gave up 0 bases and J gave up 8 bases, with 2 bases separating them. The germline CDR1 and CDR2 sequences are LNHNV and YYDKDF (reference sequence). This CDR3 is built from 12 residues. The CDR3 bases are TGTGCCACCAGCAGAGATTATTCACCCCTCCACTTT. Its protein is CATSRDYSPLHF.

The chain recombines TRBV30 with TRBJ1-1; D is uncertain. The germline V gene encodes CDR1 GTSNPN and CDR2 SVGIG (reference sequence). V was trimmed by 0 bases and J by 1 base, leaving 6 bases between them. The CDR3 length is 13 residues. The CDR3 region has the DNA TGTGCCTGGAGTGTGGGGTGGAACACTGAAGCTTTCTTT. This sequence encodes CAWSVGWNTEAFF.

The table lists this clone with a count of one. This chain uses TRBV2 with TRBJ2-5; possible D gene TRBD2, 5 bases. The CDR3 is made up of 9 amino acids. Germline CDR1 reads SNHLY; CDR2 reads FYNNEI. The V end lost 11 bases, the J end lost 5 bases, and 6 bases lay between the germline ends. DNA for the CDR3: TGTGCCTCGGGGGAGACCCAGTACTTC. Translated, it gives CASGETQYF.

The chain carries TRBV10-3 and TRBJ2-7; no clear D. This CDR3 spans 16 amino acids. In germline, CDR1 is ENHRY, CDR2 SYGVKD. With 0 bases removed from V and 6 bases from J, the gap between germline ends came to 18 bases. CDR3 in amino acids: CAISESARLITGEQYF. DNA of the CDR3: TGTGCCATCAGTGAGTCGGCCCGTCTCATTACGGGCGAGCAGTACTTC.

This clone turned up a few times. The V and J genes are TRBV10-3 and TRBJ2-7, with D possibly called TRBD1 or TRBD2 (5 bases each). The germline V and J ends were trimmed by 10 bases and 2 bases, with 15 bases remaining between them. The CDR3 sequence is 13 residues long. CDR1 ENHRY and CDR2 SYGVKD come from the germline V gene. CDR3 amino acids: CATNRDPTYEQYF. CDR3 bases: TGTGCCACCAACCGGGACCCGACCTACGAGCAGTACTTC.

This clone was seen just once. The chain is built from TRBV5-1 and TRBJ2-7; D unresolved. This CDR3 contains 14 residues. From germline, CDR1 is SGHRS and CDR2 YFSETQ. V was cut by 4 bases and J by 0 bases, with 11 bases left in between. This CDR3 reads CASSMQEPSYEQYF. DNA of the CDR3: TGCGCCAGCAGCATGCAGGAGCCCTCCTACGAGCAGTACTTC.

The chain couples TRBV5-1 to TRBJ2-5; tentatively, D is TRBD2 (6 bases). This CDR3 region has 14 residues. Germline values: CDR1 SGHRS, CDR2 YFSETQ. Trimming took off 4 bases at V and 1 base at J, with 11 bases between the two ends. CDR3 sequence (DNA): TGCGCCAGCAGCCCAACTAGCAGCCAAGAGACCCAGTACTTC. Translating it yields CASSPTSSQETQYF. The complete variable domain, with remaining parts taken from reference TRBV5-1 and TRBJ2-5, reads KAGVTQTPRYLIKTRGQQVTLSCSPISGHRSVSWYQQTPGQGLQFLFEYFSETQRNKGNFPGRFSGRQFSNSRSEMNVSTLELGDSALYLCASSPTSSQETQYFGPGTRLLVL.

This clone was detected only once. The rearrangement uses TRBV30 and TRBJ2-7; a possible D gene is TRBD2 (6 bases). V was pared by 8 bases and J by 4 bases, with 15 bases between. The CDR3 has 12 residues. From germline, CDR1 is GTSNPN and CDR2 SVGIG (reference sequence). The CDR3 sequence is CAGGSAKYEQYF. DNA of the CDR3: TGTGCCGGAGGGTCAGCCAAGTACGAGCAGTACTTC.

CDR3 nucleotide sequence: TGCGCCAGCAGTGAATCCTTCAGCTCTGGAAACACCATATATTTT. Translating gives CASSESFSSGNTIYF. V is TRBV5-1 and J is TRBJ1-3; D call uncertain. V was trimmed by 5 bases and J by 0 bases, leaving 12 bases between them. This CDR3 has 15 amino acids. Per germline, CDR1 SGHRS and CDR2 YFSETQ.

This chain uses TRBV27 with TRBJ2-3; a weak D match, TRBD2 (6 bases). This CDR3 is 14 amino acids long. Trimming took off 3 bases at V and 5 bases at J, with 12 bases between the two ends. CDR1 and CDR2 from the germline V gene are MNHEY and SMNVEV (reference sequence). CDR3 DNA: TGTGCCAGCAGTTTTGGGGGGAAGGTAGATACGCAGTATTTT. Translating gives CASSFGGKVDTQYF.

This sequence joins TRBV6-5 and TRBJ2-1, with 12 bases matching TRBD2. The CDR3 length is 15 residues. Germline values: CDR1 MNHEY, CDR2 SVGAGI. After removal of 8 bases from V and 4 bases from J, the junction contained 6 bases not matched to a gene. CDR3 in amino acids: CASGGLAGGYNEQFF. As DNA, the CDR3 is TGTGCCAGCGGGGGGCTAGCGGGAGGGTACAATGAGCAGTTCTTC.

The gene calls are TRBV6-1 and TRBJ1-2, with D possibly matching TRBD1 (6 bases). CDR3 length equals 17 residues. Germline assignment: CDR1 MNHNS and CDR2 SASEGT. Trimming took 2 bases from V and 8 from J, leaving 24 bases between them. The CDR3 DNA reads TGTGCCAGCAGTGAATCCTTAACGAGGGGGGTTTTCAGCGGCTACACCTTC. Protein sequence: CASSESLTRGVFSGYTF.

The chain joins TRBV5-8 to TRBJ1-1; maybe TRBD1 (5 bases). CDR1 SGHTS and CDR2 YDEGEE come from the germline V gene. Trimming removed 3 bases at V and 6 bases at J, with 15 bases between. This CDR3 has 14 amino acids. The CDR3: CASSSGRTDAEAFF. DNA for the CDR3: TGTGCCAGCAGCTCGGGACGGACCGACGCTGAAGCTTTCTTT.

This clone was seen only once. The rearrangement joins TRBV9 to TRBJ2-3; 8 positions agree with TRBD1. This CDR3 comprises 15 residues. CDR1 SGDLS and CDR2 YYNGEE come from the germline V gene. V gave up 3 bases and J gave up 12 bases; unmatched junction bases: 15. CDR3 sequence (DNA): TGTGCCAGCAGCGAGGGGGCAGGGGGCCTGGGCGGCCAGTATTTT. Protein: CASSEGAGGLGGQYF.

The chain has TRBV7-9 and TRBJ2-7; 7 bases match TRBD1. CDR1 and CDR2 (germline): SEHNR, FQNEAQ (reference sequence). The CDR3 covers 12 residues. V shed 5 bases and J 12 bases; nucleotides not matched to a gene: 10. CDR3 nucleotide sequence: TGTGCCAGCAGCGCAAACAGGGGTCCCTCGTACTTC. It codes for CASSANRGPSYF.

The V and J genes are TRBV2 and TRBJ1-2, with no clear D. The germline V and J ends were trimmed by 3 bases and 3 bases, with 17 bases remaining between them. This CDR3 is built from 16 residues. Germline V gives CDR1 SNHLY, CDR2 FYNNEI. In DNA, the CDR3 is TGTGCCAGCAGTGATACACGGTTTTCTTCGGACTATGGCTACACCTTC. Residues: CASSDTRFSSDYGYTF. Together with reference TRBV2 and TRBJ1-2, the CDR3 gives the full variable domain: EPEVTQTPSHQVTQMGQEVILRCVPISNHLYFYWYRQILGQKVEFLVSFYNNEISEKSEIFDDQFSVERPDGSNFTLKIRSTKLEDSAMYFCASSDTRFSSDYGYTFGSGTRLTVV.

The V gene is TRBV7-3, the J gene TRBJ2-5; D may match TRBD1 or TRBD2 (5 bases each). V lost 5 bases and J lost 3, with 13 bases in between. CDR3 length: 14 residues. CDR1 and CDR2 from the germline V gene are SGHTA and FQGTGA. CDR3 coding DNA: TGTGCCAGCAGCCCGGGGCCTTTAGAAGAGACCCAGTACTTC. Translation: CASSPGPLEETQYF.

This clone was seen a single time. The V and J genes are TRBV27 and TRBJ2-1; 7 nucleotides align to TRBD2. Germline CDR1 and CDR2: MNHEY and SMNVEV (reference sequence). The junction had 8 bases not matched to a gene; V was cut back by 4 bases and J by 8 bases. The CDR3 length is 14 residues. Written as DNA, the CDR3 is TGTGCCAGCAGTTCGTGGACTAGTTTGTATGAGCAGTTCTTC. This sequence encodes CASSSWTSLYEQFF.

This chain connects TRBV27 to TRBJ1-1; TRBD1 aligns across 8 bases. Per the germline V gene, CDR1 is MNHEY and CDR2 is SMNVEV (reference sequence). V was pared by 8 bases and J by 4 bases, with 6 bases of the junction left unmatched. CDR3 size: 13 residues. The CDR3 DNA reads as TGTGCCAGCGCCTTCAGGGGGCTCACTGAAGCTTTCTTT. Amino acid sequence: CASAFRGLTEAFF.

The chain uses TRBV19 and TRBJ1-1, with D perhaps matching TRBD1 (5 bases). Germline-derived CDR1 and CDR2 are LNHDA and SQIVND (reference sequence). Trimming cost V 6 bases and J 4 bases, with 18 bases left between them. The CDR3 loop spans 15 amino acids. As DNA, the CDR3 is TGTGCCAGTAGCCCTGGGACCCACAGGAGCACTGAAGCTTTCTTT. As protein: CASSPGTHRSTEAFF.

This chain connects TRBV7-9 to TRBJ2-1; TRBD2 matches at 8 bases. Germline values: CDR1 SEHNR, CDR2 FQNEAQ (reference sequence). CDR3 length equals 17 residues. J gave up 5 bases and V 5 bases, and 14 bases lay outside the gene matches. The CDR3 loop reads CASSPRLAGMGDNEQFF. The DNA of the CDR3 is TGTGCCAGCAGCCCACGATTAGCGGGGATGGGAGACAATGAGCAGTTCTTC.

V and J are TRBV6-5 and TRBJ1-2, with 7 bases lining up with TRBD1. The CDR3 sequence is 14 residues long. Trimming took 7 bases from V and 4 from J; bases not matched to a gene: 9. Germline V CDR1 and CDR2: MNHEY, SVGAGI. The CDR3 loop is CASTLDRAAYGYTF. CDR3 bases: TGTGCCAGCACCCTAGACAGGGCGGCCTATGGCTACACCTTC.

The chain employs TRBV19 and TRBJ1-1, with a possible D match to TRBD1 (5 bases). The V gene's germline CDR1 is LNHDA and CDR2 SQIVND (reference sequence). The CDR3 contains 14 residues. Trimming left V 5 bases short and J 4 bases short, with 14 bases between. The CDR3 loop reads CASSPLRQTTEAFF. The CDR3 nucleotides read TGTGCCAGTAGTCCCCTTCGACAGACCACTGAAGCTTTCTTT.

The chain joins TRBV9 to TRBJ2-7; D remains unclear. CDR3 length: 14 residues. Germline V gives CDR1 SGDLS, CDR2 YYNGEE. Trimming stripped 1 base from V and 0 bases from J, with 8 bases between. The CDR3 is CASSVRPSSYEQYF. The CDR3 DNA is TGTGCCAGCAGCGTACGGCCGAGCTCCTACGAGCAGTACTTC.